This T cell receptor beta chain was identified during a study of regulatory T cells in long-lasting Graves disease. This clonotype was observed many times. Its specificity is unknown. The V end was cut by 0 bases, the J end by 5 bases, with 10 bases between. Germline V gives CDR1 GTSNPN, CDR2 SVGIG (reference sequence). The CDR3 consists of 13 residues. Construction of the TCR beta libraries employed iRepertoire HTBI primers in conjunction with Arm-PCR of CDR3 regions. TCRdb reprocessed the multiplex PCR reads via MiXCR and lists one record per CDR3 protein. The repertoire has around 500,000 distinct CDR3 sequences, around 12% of them found once; the top ten carry roughly 8.9%. Time point: newly diagnosed GD, antithyroid drugs for less than 3 months. RNA isolated from PBMCs was used to make the TCR library. The authors diagnosed Graves' disease using American Thyroid Association guidelines. Findings of the study overall: Clonotypes that were public and shared totalled about 2,500 in persistent patients versus about a thousand in new patients.

A further study also used this sample, focusing on T cells in Graves' hyperthyroidism and ophthalmopathy.

The sequence came from a woman aged 25 to 39 with Graves disease. V is TRBV30 and J is TRBJ1-1; D remains ambiguous. The material sequenced was peripheral blood mononuclear cells (PBMCs), taken at new diagnosis, from a patient treated with antithyroid drugs. CDR3 in amino acids: CAWSVLRGTEAFF. CDR3 in DNA: TGTGCCTGGAGTGTACTTAGAGGAACTGAAGCTTTCTTT.